The 27 T cell receptor beta chains below come from one sample, sequenced in a study of blood T cell repertoires in COVID-19. The table came from immunoSEQ multiplex PCR; TCRdb's copy has only in-frame clones and leaves some out. Of about 330,000 clones listed, 70% to 90% were seen once; the top ten hold around 4%. Sequenced material: peripheral blood. Receptors originate from a woman between 45 and 65 years old with active or convalescent COVID-19.

The chain recombines TRBV4-3 with TRBJ1-3; tentative D call: TRBD1 (6 bases). Germline V gene data show CDR1 as LGHNA and CDR2 as YSLEER. V lost 3 bases and J lost 2, with 17 bases in between. The CDR3 extends over 17 amino acids. The CDR3 reads CASSQNPLTGTGNTIYF. Written as DNA, the CDR3 is TGCGCCAGCAGCCAGAACCCCCTAACAGGGACTGGAAACACCATATATTTT.

The gene calls are TRBV15 and TRBJ2-2, with D uncertain. Per the germline V gene, CDR1 is LNHNV and CDR2 is YYDKDF (reference sequence). V lost 1 base and J 7 bases, leaving 13 bases between the germline ends. CDR3 length equals 15 residues. CDR3 protein: CATSRGQIQYGELFF. The CDR3 DNA follows: TGTGCCACCAGCAGAGGTCAAATACAGTACGGGGAGCTGTTTTTT.

The CDR3 region has the DNA TGTGCCATCAGTGAGTCGCTCCCAGGGTCTGGAAACACCATATATTTT. Protein product: CAISESLPGSGNTIYF. The rearrangement joins TRBV10-3 to TRBJ1-3; tentatively, D is TRBD1 (5 bases). CDR1 is ENHRY and CDR2 is SYGVKD in the germline V gene. V was clipped by 0 bases and J by 1 base, with 10 bases between them. The CDR3 spans 16 residues.

As concerns this clone: The sample holds other DNA sequences that translate to the same CDR3. V gene TRBV7-2 combines with J gene TRBJ1-5, with TRBD1 matching over 8 bases. The CDR3 is 14 residues long. Germline trimming cut 5 bases from V and 2 bases from J; bases unmatched to any gene: 2. The germline CDR1 and CDR2 sequences are SGHTA and FQGNSA. CDR3 nucleotide sequence: TGTGCCAGCAGCCCGACAGGGGGCAATCAGCCCCAGCATTTT. As protein: CASSPTGGNQPQHF. The entire variable domain, with the rest obtained from reference TRBV7-2 and TRBJ1-5, is as follows: GAGVSQSPSNKVTEKGKDVELRCDPISGHTALYWYRQSLGQGLEFLIYFQGNSAPDKSGLPSDRFSAERTGGSVSTLTIQRTQQEDSAVYLCASSPTGGNQPQHFGDGTRLSIL.

This clone appeared a single time. The chain combines TRBV5-4 with TRBJ1-1; the D gene is possibly TRBD1 (6 bases). The CDR3 spans 15 residues. V was pared by 3 bases and J by 4 bases, with 16 bases between. CDR1 is SGHNT and CDR2 is YYREEE in the germline V gene (reference sequence). The CDR3 protein is CASSSDSRKSTEAFF. CDR3 nucleotides: TGTGCCAGCAGCTCGGACAGTAGAAAATCCACTGAAGCTTTCTTT.

The chain combines TRBV18 with TRBJ2-1; 14 bases agree with TRBD2. Losses at the gene ends were 3 bases for V and 10 bases for J; bases not matched to a gene: 11. The germline gives CDR1 KGHSH, CDR2 LQKENI. CDR3 length: 17 residues. CDR3 residues: CASSPTTGTSGSWEQFF. CDR3 nucleotide sequence: TGTGCCAGCTCACCCACGACCGGGACTAGCGGGAGCTGGGAGCAGTTCTTC.

The rearrangement uses TRBV7-9 and TRBJ2-1, with D unresolved. V was shortened by 2 bases and J by 8 bases, with 4 bases between the two germline ends. The CDR3 runs 11 residues. Germline V gene lookup returns CDR1 SEHNR and CDR2 FQNEAQ (reference sequence). Here the CDR3 DNA reads TGTGCCAGCAGCTTATTCTATGAGCAGTTCTTC. This translates into CASSLFYEQFF.

This sequence joins TRBV5-1 and TRBJ2-1, with D possibly being TRBD1 (6 bases). V shed 7 bases and J shed 1 base, with 21 bases lying between them. CDR1 is SGHRS, CDR2 YFSETQ, per germline. CDR3 length: 17 amino acids. CDR3 bases: TGCGCCAGCGCCAGGGGCCTCTCCAAAAGTTCCTACAATGAGCAGTTCTTC. Translation gives CASARGLSKSSYNEQFF.

The V and J genes are TRBV18 and TRBJ2-1; D gene ambiguous. With 2 bases removed from V and 8 bases from J, the gap between germline ends came to 13 bases. The CDR3 has 14 residues. CDR1 and CDR2 from the germline V gene are KGHSH and LQKENI. CDR3 in DNA: TGTGCCAGCTCACCATTTCGGTTGCGTTATGAGCAGTTCTTC. It encodes CASSPFRLRYEQFF.

The chain uses TRBV7-9 and TRBJ1-2, with D possibly being TRBD1 (6 bases). Germline CDR1 and CDR2: SEHNR and FQNEAQ (reference sequence). The CDR3 consists of 14 residues. V was cut by 3 bases and J by 6 bases, with 14 bases left in between. Here the CDR3 reads CASSLVPGANGYTF. Written as DNA, the CDR3 is TGTGCCAGCAGCTTGGTCCCAGGGGCGAATGGCTACACCTTC.

The J gene is TRBJ2-7, the V gene TRBV6-2 or TRBV6-3; 7 positions match TRBD2. Germline CDR1 reads MNHEY; CDR2 reads SVGEGT. Trimming removed 5 bases from V and 6 bases from J; junction bases left unmatched: 4. The CDR3 is 12 residues long. The CDR3 here is CASSRLALEQYF. CDR3 nucleotides: TGTGCCAGCAGTCGACTAGCCCTCGAGCAGTACTTC.

This sequence joins TRBV15 and TRBJ1-5, with 7 bases identical to TRBD1. This CDR3 spans 20 amino acids. J lost 2 bases, V lost 0 bases, and 16 bases had no gene match. From germline, CDR1 is LNHNV and CDR2 YYDKDF (reference sequence). CDR3 DNA: TGTGCCACCAGCAGAGACACCGGTGGGCTAAGGGGGCAGGGCAATCAGCCCCAGCATTTT. Residues: CATSRDTGGLRGQGNQPQHF.

The chain joins TRBV5-1 to TRBJ1-1, with a possible D match to TRBD1 (5 bases). Per the germline V gene, CDR1 is SGHRS and CDR2 is YFSETQ. The CDR3 contains 13 residues. V was trimmed by 5 bases and J by 0 bases, leaving 8 bases between them. This chain's CDR3 is CASRDTLNTEAFF. CDR3 nucleotides: TGCGCCAGCAGGGACACTCTGAACACTGAAGCTTTCTTT.

This clone came up a few times. The rearrangement joins TRBV5-1 to TRBJ2-1, with D tentatively TRBD2 (5 bases). CDR1 and CDR2 from the germline V gene are SGHRS and YFSETQ. The CDR3 contains 15 residues. V was shortened by 1 base and J by 4 bases, with 12 bases between the two germline ends. In nucleotides, the CDR3 is TGCGCCAGCAGCTTGCCTAGCTTAGCGTACAATGAGCAGTTCTTC. Its protein is CASSLPSLAYNEQFF.

The chain joins TRBV5-5 to TRBJ2-7; the D gene is possibly TRBD2 (5 bases). This CDR3 has 14 residues. Trimming pared 0 bases from V and 2 bases from J, leaving 9 bases between. Germline V gene lookup returns CDR1 SGHKS and CDR2 YYEKEE (reference sequence). Here the CDR3 DNA reads TGTGCCAGCAGCTTGGCGGGAAGTACCTACGAGCAGTACTTC. Residues: CASSLAGSTYEQYF. Combining the CDR3 with reference TRBV5-5 and TRBJ2-7 gives the whole variable domain DAGVTQSPTHLIKTRGQQVTLRCSPISGHKSVSWYQQVLGQGPQFIFQYYEKEERGRGNFPDRFSARQFPNYSSELNVNALLLGDSALYLCASSLAGSTYEQYFGPGTRLTVT.

DNA for the CDR3: TGTGCCAGGACTAAACCGGGACGCCGGGAGTGGGAGCAGTACTTC. It encodes CARTKPGRREWEQYF. This chain connects TRBV28 to TRBJ2-7; TRBD2 is a possible D gene (6 bases). The CDR3 loop spans 15 amino acids. Germline loops: CDR1 MDHEN, CDR2 SYDVKM. The V end lost 9 bases, the J end lost 7 bases, and 25 bases lay between the germline ends. Combining the CDR3 with reference TRBV28 and TRBJ2-7 gives the whole variable domain DVKVTQSSRYLVKRTGEKVFLECVQDMDHENMFWYRQDPGLGLRLIYFSYDVKMKEKGDIPEGYSVSREKKERFSLILESASTNQTSMYLCARTKPGRREWEQYFGPGTRLTVT.

J is TRBJ2-1 and V is TRBV5-1, with 7 nucleotides matching TRBD1. V shed 1 base, J shed 0 bases, and the junction held 4 bases outside the gene matches. Looked up from germline, CDR1 is SGHRS and CDR2 is YFSETQ. The CDR3 contains 16 residues. The CDR3 sequence: CASSLLAGGSYNEQFF. CDR3 in DNA: TGCGCCAGCAGCTTGCTGGCAGGGGGCTCCTACAATGAGCAGTTCTTC.

The chain is built from TRBV7-3 and TRBJ2-1; 9 bases agree with TRBD2. Germline V gene sequence: CDR1 SGHTA, CDR2 FQGTGA. This CDR3 has 19 residues. Trimming removed 5 bases from V and 0 bases from J; junction bases left unmatched: 14. In DNA, the CDR3 is TGTGCCAGCAGCCCCTCTCCGGGACTAGCCCGCGGCTCCTACAATGAGCAGTTCTTC. Translated: CASSPSPGLARGSYNEQFF.

The chain joins TRBV30 to TRBJ2-7, with 9 bases matching TRBD2. From germline, CDR1 is GTSNPN and CDR2 SVGIG (reference sequence). V lost 5 bases, J lost 4 bases, and 12 bases stayed unmatched. The CDR3 length is 15 residues. This CDR3 is CAWGEVLAGKYEQYF. For the CDR3, the DNA is TGTGCCTGGGGTGAAGTCCTAGCGGGGAAATACGAGCAGTACTTC.

The DNA of the CDR3 is TGTGCCGCGAGGCCGAACTCTGGAAACACCATATATTTT. This sequence encodes CAARPNSGNTIYF. The chain combines TRBV6-5 with TRBJ1-3; no firm D call. Germline CDR1 MNHEY, CDR2 SVGAGI. The V and J ends lost 11 bases and 0 bases respectively, with 11 bases between them. The CDR3 is made up of 13 amino acids.

The CDR3 sequence: CASSESDMWLFF. The CDR3 DNA reads TGTGCCAGCAGTGAATCGGACATGTGGCTGTTTTTT. The V gene is TRBV6-1, the J gene TRBJ1-4, with D tentatively TRBD1 (5 bases). This CDR3 contains 12 residues. The V end was cut by 2 bases, the J end by 14 bases, with 12 bases between. Germline V gene data show CDR1 as MNHNS and CDR2 as SASEGT.

The rearrangement links TRBV6-2 or TRBV6-3 to TRBJ2-7; the match to TRBD2 covers 8 bases. This CDR3 contains 14 residues. V gave up 2 bases and J gave up 1 base; unmatched junction bases: 1. Per the germline V gene, CDR1 is MNHEY and CDR2 is SVGEGT. The CDR3 coding sequence is TGTGCCAGCAGTTACGGCGGGGGGTCCTACGAGCAGTACTTC. It encodes CASSYGGGSYEQYF.

The chain links TRBV4-3 to TRBJ1-5; D possibly corresponds to TRBD1 (6 bases). Germline assignment: CDR1 LGHNA and CDR2 YSLEER. V was trimmed by 3 bases and J by 3 bases, leaving 6 bases between them. The CDR3 has 13 residues. The CDR3: CASSQGANQPQHF. The CDR3 nucleotides read TGCGCCAGCAGCCAGGGGGCCAATCAGCCCCAGCATTTT.

The V and J genes are TRBV7-3 and TRBJ2-3, with D perhaps matching TRBD1 (5 bases). The CDR3 is 13 residues long. Germline CDR1 SGHTA, CDR2 FQGTGA. Trimming shortened V by 8 bases and J by 2 bases, and 11 bases separated the two germline ends. The CDR3 region has the DNA TGTGCCAGCTCAGACAGATCCACAGATACGCAGTATTTT. This codes for CASSDRSTDTQYF. The full variable domain, its missing parts supplied by reference TRBV7-3 and TRBJ2-3, is GAGVSQTPSNKVTEKGKYVELRCDPISGHTALYWYRQSLGQGPEFLIYFQGTGAADDSGLPNDRFFAVRPEGSVSTLKIQRTERGDSAVYLCASSDRSTDTQYFGPGTRLTVL.

This clone was detected a few times. The chain has TRBV24-1 and TRBJ2-7; D might be TRBD2 (5 bases). Germline V gene lookup returns CDR1 KGHDR and CDR2 SFDVKD. The CDR3 is 13 amino acids. Trimming took off 9 bases at V and 0 bases at J, with 11 bases between the two ends. CDR3 protein: CATLDLSSYEQYF. The CDR3 DNA reads as TGTGCCACCTTGGACTTAAGCTCCTACGAGCAGTACTTC.

The chain's CDR3 is CASSQDLAGGGLDTQYF. The CDR3 DNA follows: TGTGCCAGCAGCCAAGATCTCGCGGGCGGGGGTTTAGATACGCAGTATTTT. The chain uses TRBV3-1 (or the pseudogene TRBV3-2) and TRBJ2-3, with 7 bases fitting TRBD2. The CDR3 consists of 17 residues. The V segment lost 0 bases and the J segment 5 bases; nucleotides outside the gene matches: 11. Looked up from germline, CDR1 is LGHDT and CDR2 is YNNKEL (reference sequence).

The V and J genes are TRBV7-2 and TRBJ2-2, with TRBD2 matching 7 bases. V was pared by 8 bases and J by 3 bases, with 9 bases of the junction left unmatched. CDR1 and CDR2 (germline): SGHTA, FQGNSA. CDR3 length equals 15 residues. CDR3 region: CASVAGVVYTGELFF. CDR3 coding DNA: TGTGCCAGCGTGGCGGGAGTAGTTTACACCGGGGAGCTGTTTTTT.